These 23 T cell receptor beta chains came from one sample sequenced in a study of vaccination and CD4 T cells after COVID-19. The study sequenced cultured CD4+ T cell DNA using the Oncomine TCR Beta short-read assay. Using its own MiXCR run on the PCR reads, TCRdb lists one record per CDR3 protein. Among a few thousand distinct CDR3 sequences listed, roughly 20% were seen once. Documented treatment: approximately nine-day PBMC culture with coronavirus spike peptide pools or control peptides (ViraFEST assay). For these receptors, no antigen is known. The material was CD4+ T cells from blood, cultured in vitro, obtained after SARS-CoV-2 vaccination. Receptors were obtained from a human donor who had recovered from COVID-19.

This clonotype was detected once. A read error may explain this, as a much larger clone is one base away. The chain employs TRBV7-2 and TRBJ1-2; 7 bases agree with TRBD1. The germline V gene has CDR1 SGHTA and CDR2 FQGNSA. The CDR3 length is 13 residues. The CDR3 DNA reads as TGTGCCAACAGCTACGACAGGGCCTATGGCTACACCTTC. Its protein product is CANSYDRAYGYTF.

In its sample, this clonotype is medium-sized (0.01 to 0.1%). The chain combines TRBV7-9 with TRBJ2-1; D is perhaps TRBD2 (6 bases). Germline-derived CDR1 and CDR2 are SEHNR and FQNEAQ (reference sequence). V was clipped by 1 base and J by 8 bases, with 6 bases between them. The CDR3 length is 12 residues. The CDR3 DNA reads as TGTGCCAGCAGCTTAGGGGGGGATGAGCAGTTCTTC. As protein: CASSLGGDEQFF.

This clonotype is hyperexpanded in the sample. The chain links TRBV27 to TRBJ2-7, with D perhaps matching TRBD1 or TRBD2 (5 bases each). Germline assignment: CDR1 MNHEY and CDR2 SMNVEV (reference sequence). The V gene lost 5 bases and the J gene lost 2 bases, with 10 bases spanning the gap. The CDR3 runs 13 residues. The CDR3 protein is CASSLGPAYEQYF. The CDR3 coding sequence is TGTGCCAGCAGTCTGGGACCCGCCTACGAGCAGTACTTC.

This clonotype has only a few counts. This sequence joins TRBV20-1 and TRBJ1-3; D possibly corresponds to TRBD1 (6 bases). This CDR3 region has 13 residues. Between the trimmed V and J ends, which lost 6 bases and 2 bases, there was a span of 11 bases. The germline V gene has CDR1 DFQATT and CDR2 SNEGSKA (reference sequence). The CDR3 is CSAPGGTGNTIYF. The DNA for the CDR3 is TGCAGTGCCCCCGGGGGCACTGGAAACACCATATATTTT.

In its sample, this clonotype ranks as medium-sized. This chain uses TRBV20-1 with TRBJ1-2, with D unresolved. In germline, CDR1 is DFQATT, CDR2 SNEGSKA (reference sequence). This CDR3 has 14 amino acids. V was shortened by 0 bases and J by 8 bases, with 16 bases between the two germline ends. The CDR3 is CSARDPKGSRGYTF. The CDR3 bases are TGCAGTGCTAGAGATCCTAAAGGGTCTCGGGGCTACACCTTC.

This clonotype is medium-sized. The rearrangement uses TRBV7-8 and TRBJ1-5; D gene uncertain. Germline CDR1 and CDR2: SGHVS and FQNEAQ. V shed 6 bases and J shed 5 bases, with 11 bases lying between them. The CDR3 spans 13 residues. CDR3 sequence reads: CASRLGRDQPQHF. CDR3 bases: TGTGCCAGCAGACTCGGCCGGGATCAGCCCCAGCATTTT. Together with reference TRBV7-8 and TRBJ1-5, the CDR3 gives the full variable domain: GAGVSQSPRYKVAKRGQDVALRCDPISGHVSLFWYQQALGQGPEFLTYFQNEAQLDKSGLPSDRFFAERPEGSVSTLKIQRTQQEDSAVYLCASRLGRDQPQHFGDGTRLSIL.

This chain links TRBV30 with TRBJ1-2; 10 positions match TRBD1. Trimming removed 2 bases from V and 7 bases from J; junction bases left unmatched: 4. In germline, CDR1 is GTSNPN, CDR2 SVGIG (reference sequence). This CDR3 has 13 amino acids. The CDR3 loop reads CAWSRDRGFGYTF. The CDR3, as DNA: TGTGCCTGGAGTCGGGACAGGGGATTTGGCTACACCTTC.

This chain links TRBV7-2 with TRBJ2-1, with TRBD2 matching 10 bases. Germline lookup yields CDR1 SGHTA and CDR2 FQGNSA. V gave up 1 base and J gave up 6 bases; unmatched junction bases: 9. CDR3 length: 17 amino acids. The CDR3 loop is CASSLVSGGASFNEQFF. CDR3 nucleotides: TGTGCCAGCAGCTTAGTGAGCGGGGGGGCTTCTTTCAATGAGCAGTTCTTC. The whole variable domain, remainder taken from reference TRBV7-2 and TRBJ2-1, is GAGVSQSPSNKVTEKGKDVELRCDPISGHTALYWYRQSLGQGLEFLIYFQGNSAPDKSGLPSDRFSAERTGGSVSTLTIQRTQQEDSAVYLCASSLVSGGASFNEQFFGPGTRLTVL.

This CDR3 reads CASSQAGQLNQPQHF. As DNA, the CDR3 is TGCGCCAGCAGCCAAGCCGGACAGTTGAATCAGCCCCAGCATTTT. This chain connects TRBV4-1 to TRBJ1-5, with D possibly matching TRBD1 (6 bases). The V end lost 1 base, the J end lost 4 bases, and 11 bases lay between the germline ends. The CDR3 loop spans 15 amino acids. The V gene's germline CDR1 is MGHRA and CDR2 YSYEKL.

This clonotype was detected only a few times. The chain joins TRBV29-1 to TRBJ2-1; 8 positions agree with TRBD2. Germline CDR1 SQVTM, CDR2 ANQGSEA. The J segment lost 5 bases and the V segment lost 6 bases, leaving 6 bases of the junction unmatched. The CDR3 totals 13 residues. The CDR3, as DNA: TGCAGCGTGCCTCTAGCGGGTAACAATGAGCAGTTCTTC. Translating it yields CSVPLAGNNEQFF.

This clonotype occurred many times. The chain links TRBV19 to TRBJ2-5, with D perhaps assigned TRBD1 or TRBD2 (6 bases each). The CDR3 sequence is 15 residues long. Per germline, CDR1 LNHDA and CDR2 SQIVND (reference sequence). V was pared by 6 bases and J by 2 bases, with 16 bases between. CDR3 sequence reads: CASRPQGRGQETQYF. DNA for the CDR3: TGTGCCAGTAGACCACAGGGCCGGGGGCAAGAGACCCAGTACTTC.

The chain employs TRBV20-1 and TRBJ2-1, with D tentatively TRBD2 (7 bases). CDR1 and CDR2 from the germline V gene are DFQATT and SNEGSKA (reference sequence). V lost 6 bases and J 9 bases, leaving 24 bases between the germline ends. The CDR3 is 15 residues long. CDR3 region: CSADTWDWGGREQFF. The CDR3 region has the DNA TGCAGTGCCGACACCTGGGACTGGGGGGGGCGTGAGCAGTTCTTC.

The table lists this clonotype with a few counts. The chain recombines TRBV2 with TRBJ1-1; no clear D gene. The CDR3 length is 12 residues. The V gene lost 4 bases and the J gene lost 1 base, with 4 bases spanning the gap. Germline CDR1 reads SNHLY; CDR2 reads FYNNEI. The chain's CDR3 is CASSGGNTEAFF. The CDR3 DNA sequence: TGTGCCAGCAGTGGTGGGAACACTGAAGCTTTCTTT.

In this sample, this clonotype is medium-sized. The V call is TRBV15, the J call TRBJ2-7, with no clear D. Germline V lookup: CDR1 LNHNV, CDR2 YYDKDF (reference sequence). The CDR3 extends over 15 amino acids. Deletions cut 0 bases from V and 3 bases from J, with 12 bases between. The DNA for the CDR3 is TGTGCCACCAGCAGAGATGGAAGTGGTAGCTACGAGCAGTACTTC. Its protein product is CATSRDGSGSYEQYF.

This clonotype showed up many times. This chain links TRBV29-1 with TRBJ2-5; D unresolved. V was clipped by 0 bases and J by 0 bases, with 8 bases between them. The CDR3 is 14 residues long. The germline V gene encodes CDR1 SQVTM and CDR2 ANQGSEA. The CDR3 region is CSVEDWAYQETQYF. The DNA of the CDR3 is TGCAGCGTTGAAGACTGGGCGTACCAAGAGACCCAGTACTTC.

V gene TRBV25-1 combines with J gene TRBJ1-1; D ambiguous. The CDR3 spans 13 residues. Germline CDR1 reads MGHDK; CDR2 reads SYGVNS. Trimming took 1 base from V and 8 from J, leaving 11 bases between them. The CDR3 spells CASSESDAREAFF. CDR3 nucleotide sequence: TGTGCCAGCAGTGAATCGGACGCCCGAGAAGCTTTCTTT. The complete variable domain, with remaining parts taken from reference TRBV25-1 and TRBJ1-1, reads EADIYQTPRYLVIGTGKKITLECSQTMGHDKMYWYQQDPGMELHLIHYSYGVNSTEKGDLSSESTVSRIRTEHFPLTLESARPSHTSQYLCASSESDAREAFFGQGTRLTVV.

This sequence joins TRBV7-8 and TRBJ2-5; 7 bases match TRBD1. Germline values: CDR1 SGHVS, CDR2 FQNEAQ. The V and J ends lost 5 bases and 5 bases, in that order; junction bases with no gene match: 14. The CDR3 is 16 amino acids. CDR3 amino acids: CASSRNRGRISETQYF. In DNA, the CDR3 is TGTGCCAGCAGCAGGAACAGGGGCCGCATTTCGGAGACCCAGTACTTC.

This clonotype is labeled medium-sized. The rearrangement links TRBV4-2 to TRBJ2-7, with D perhaps TRBD2 (5 bases). Germline V gene data show CDR1 as LGHNA and CDR2 as YNFKEQ. Trimming took off 4 bases at V and 3 bases at J, with 13 bases between the two ends. The CDR3 totals 14 residues. As DNA, the CDR3 is TGTGCCAGCAGCCGAACCGGGATAAACTACGAGCAGTACTTC. Its translation is CASSRTGINYEQYF.

This sequence joins TRBV19 and TRBJ2-7; 11 bases agree with TRBD1. The ends lost 5 bases at V and 2 bases at J; junction bases unmatched: 5. Germline V lookup: CDR1 LNHDA, CDR2 SQIVND (reference sequence). CDR3 length: 15 residues. In nucleotides, the CDR3 is TGTGCCAGTAGTCGGACAGGGGGCGATACCTACGAGCAGTACTTC. Residues: CASSRTGGDTYEQYF.

This clonotype qualifies as medium-sized. The rearrangement joins TRBV7-9 to TRBJ1-5; TRBD1 is a possible D gene (5 bases). The CDR3 covers 15 residues. Germline V gene lookup returns CDR1 SEHNR and CDR2 FQNEAQ (reference sequence). V was shortened by 5 bases and J by 10 bases, with 21 bases between the two germline ends. This CDR3 is CASSVGVVTSDPQHF. Written as DNA, the CDR3 is TGTGCCAGCAGCGTAGGGGTCGTGACAAGCGATCCCCAGCATTTT.

This clonotype is labeled medium-sized. This rearrangement joins TRBV20-1 to TRBJ1-2; TRBD1 matches 7 bases. Per germline, CDR1 DFQATT and CDR2 SNEGSKA (reference sequence). CDR3 length: 15 residues. The trim removed 6 bases at V and 0 bases at J, leaving 10 bases unmatched. The CDR3: CSATPYRGANYGYTF. The CDR3 nucleotides read TGCAGTGCAACTCCCTACAGGGGCGCTAACTATGGCTACACCTTC.

This clonotype is medium-sized (0.01 to 0.1%). The V and J genes are TRBV4-3 and TRBJ1-5; D perhaps matches TRBD1 (6 bases). This CDR3 region has 13 residues. V lost 4 bases and J 7 bases, leaving 11 bases between the germline ends. From germline, CDR1 is LGHNA and CDR2 YSLEER. The CDR3 DNA reads as TGCGCCAGCAGCCTACAGGGAGGGCAGCCCCAGCATTTT. Translated, it gives CASSLQGGQPQHF.

This clonotype occurred a few times. The rearrangement joins TRBV4-1 to TRBJ2-7; 11 positions match TRBD2. CDR1 and CDR2 (germline): MGHRA, YSYEKL. With V trimmed by 4 bases and J by 3 bases, 11 bases remained unmatched. This CDR3 has 17 amino acids. This CDR3 reads CASSPNTGLADDYEQYF. CDR3 bases: TGCGCCAGCAGCCCAAATACGGGACTAGCGGACGACTACGAGCAGTACTTC.